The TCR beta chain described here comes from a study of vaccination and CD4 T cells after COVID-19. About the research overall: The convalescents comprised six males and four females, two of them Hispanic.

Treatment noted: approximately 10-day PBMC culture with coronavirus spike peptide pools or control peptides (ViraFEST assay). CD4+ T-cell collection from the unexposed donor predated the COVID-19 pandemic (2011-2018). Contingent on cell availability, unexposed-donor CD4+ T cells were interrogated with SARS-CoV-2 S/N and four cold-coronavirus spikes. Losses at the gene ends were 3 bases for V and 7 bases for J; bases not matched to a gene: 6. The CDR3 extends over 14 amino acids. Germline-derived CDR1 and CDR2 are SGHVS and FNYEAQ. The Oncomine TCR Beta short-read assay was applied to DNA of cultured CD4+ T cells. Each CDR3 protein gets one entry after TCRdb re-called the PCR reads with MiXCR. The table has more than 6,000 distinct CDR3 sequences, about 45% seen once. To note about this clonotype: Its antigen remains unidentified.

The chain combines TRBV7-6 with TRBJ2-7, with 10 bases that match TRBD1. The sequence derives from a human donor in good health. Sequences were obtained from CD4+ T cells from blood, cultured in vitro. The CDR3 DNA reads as TGTGCCAGCAGCTTTGACAGGGGGCTCGGAGAGCAGTACTTC. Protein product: CASSFDRGLGEQYF. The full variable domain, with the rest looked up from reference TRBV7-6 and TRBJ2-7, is GAGVSQSPRYKVTKRGQDVALRCDPISGHVSLYWYRQALGQGPEFLTYFNYEAQQDKSGLPNDRFSAERPEGSISTLTIQRTEQRDSAMYRCASSFDRGLGEQYFGPGTRLTVT.